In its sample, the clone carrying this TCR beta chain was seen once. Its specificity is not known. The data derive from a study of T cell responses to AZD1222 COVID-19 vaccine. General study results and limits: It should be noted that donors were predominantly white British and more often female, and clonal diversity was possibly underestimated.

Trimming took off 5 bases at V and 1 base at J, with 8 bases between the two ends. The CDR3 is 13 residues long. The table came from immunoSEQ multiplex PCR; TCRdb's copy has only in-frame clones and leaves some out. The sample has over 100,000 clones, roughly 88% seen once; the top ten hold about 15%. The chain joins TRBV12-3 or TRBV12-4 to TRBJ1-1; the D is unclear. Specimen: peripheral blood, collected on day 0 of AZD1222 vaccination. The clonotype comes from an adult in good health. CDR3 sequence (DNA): TGTGCCAGCAGTCGCGGGCCGAACACTGAAGCTTTCTTT. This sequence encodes CASSRGPNTEAFF.